These T cell receptor beta chains were read from a single sample in a study of human T cells and chemical hapten exposure. TCRdb itself ran the RACE reads through MiXCR, one entry per CDR3 protein. The sample has about 59,000 distinct CDR3 sequences; roughly 12% are singletons. The sequencing used whole blood, collected in connection with sensitization to the hapten diphenylcyclopropenone (DPC). The receptors come from a woman aged 40 to 50 with alopecia areata. Some clones in this sample may be carry-over from other donors' samples. CDR3s include the opening cysteine and the closing phenylalanine or tryptophan. A D gene is named only where the DNA matches it firmly. Clone sizes are given selectively: once, few, many, or a class where the clone is expanded.

V gene	clone size	D gene	J gene	CDR3 protein	CDR3 DNA
TRBV27	.	TRBD2	TRBJ2-7	CASTSGREGQREQYF	TGTGCCAGCACCTCCGGGCGGGAGGGGCAACGCGAGCAGTACTTC
TRBV11-2	many	TRBD2	TRBJ2-7	CASSPSGRGYEQYF	TGTGCCAGCAGCCCTAGTGGGAGGGGCTACGAGCAGTACTTC
TRBV10-3	.	TRBD1	TRBJ1-2	CAISEGPTGGYGYTF	TGTGCCATCAGTGAGGGGCCCACAGGGGGCTATGGCTACACCTTC
TRBV7-2	many	.	TRBJ1-5	CASSPTGQPQHF	TGTGCCAGCAGCCCCACGGGTCAGCCCCAGCATTTT
TRBV7-9	many	.	TRBJ1-3	CASSGDRISGNTIYF	TGTGCCAGCAGCGGCGACAGGATCTCTGGAAACACCATATATTTT
TRBV10-3	.	.	TRBJ2-3	CAISDRAAPDTQYF	TGTGCCATCAGTGATCGGGCAGCCCCAGATACGCAGTATTTT
TRBV20-1	.	.	TRBJ2-7	CSARAGADYEQYF	TGCAGTGCTAGAGCGGGGGCTGACTACGAGCAGTACTTC
TRBV9	many	.	TRBJ2-1	CASSVGGRGRVNEQFF	TGTGCCAGCAGCGTAGGTGGAAGGGGCAGGGTGAATGAGCAGTTCTTC
TRBV10-1	few	TRBD2	TRBJ2-7	CASVGTSGSYEQYF	TGCGCCAGCGTTGGGACTAGCGGCTCCTACGAGCAGTACTTC
TRBV29-1	.	.	TRBJ1-1	CTFASRGVNTEAFF	TGCACCTTTGCTTCCCGGGGGGTGAACACTGAAGCTTTCTTT
TRBV29-1	.	.	TRBJ1-1	CSVEPSDGAEAFF	TGCAGCGTTGAACCGTCGGACGGGGCTGAAGCTTTCTTT
TRBV9	many	TRBD2	TRBJ2-3	CASSRAGLAGGRSDTQYF	TGTGCCAGCAGCCGAGCGGGACTAGCGGGGGGGCGGTCAGATACGCAGTATTTT
TRBV28	few	.	TRBJ2-2	CASSPGGTVTGELFF	TGTGCCAGCAGTCCGGGGGGGACAGTAACCGGGGAGCTGTTTTTT
TRBV29-1	.	.	TRBJ1-2	CSVEGYDGYGYTF	TGCAGCGTTGAAGGGTACGACGGCTATGGCTACACCTTC
TRBV29-1	few	TRBD2	TRBJ2-1	CSPGLAVNEQFF	TGCAGCCCGGGACTAGCGGTCAATGAGCAGTTCTTC
TRBV9	.	.	TRBJ2-5	CASSREETQYF	TGTGCCAGCAGCCGCGAGGAGACCCAGTACTTC
TRBV19	many	.	TRBJ2-1	CASSKSGLPLYNEQFF	TGTGCCAGTAGTAAATCAGGGCTCCCCCTCTACAATGAGCAGTTCTTC
TRBV7-6	.	TRBD2	TRBJ2-7	CATAVGAWGGSNEQYF	TGTGCCACGGCGGTGGGAGCCTGGGGGGGTAGCAACGAGCAGTACTTC
TRBV18	many	.	TRBJ1-2	CASSRDRDPYGYTF	TGTGCCAGCTCGCGGGACCGGGACCCCTATGGCTACACCTTC
TRBV6-2/TRBV6-3	many	TRBD2	TRBJ2-3	CASVEGGTDTQYF	TGTGCCAGCGTAGAGGGAGGGACAGATACGCAGTATTTT
TRBV12-3/TRBV12-4	many	.	TRBJ2-3	CASSPARRTQYF	TGTGCCAGCAGTCCAGCCCGGAGGACGCAGTATTTT
TRBV28	many	.	TRBJ2-5	CASSPTGHPQETQYF	TGTGCCAGCAGTCCTACCGGACACCCTCAAGAGACCCAGTACTTC
TRBV19	.	TRBD1	TRBJ2-2	CASSMRSSGTGYTGELFF	TGTGCCAGTAGTATGCGATCCTCCGGGACAGGGTATACCGGGGAGCTGTTTTTT
TRBV7-6	few	.	TRBJ2-1	CASSLAILDQGHEQFF	TGTGCCAGCAGCTTAGCGATCCTAGACCAGGGGCATGAGCAGTTCTTC
TRBV28	once	.	TRBJ2-5	CASTTPRGLGAAQYF	TGTGCCAGCACTACCCCTAGGGGCCTAGGAGCGGCCCAGTACTTC
TRBV29-1	.	.	TRBJ2-1	CSVADSNNEQFF	TGCAGCGTGGCGGACTCTAACAATGAGCAGTTCTTC
TRBV6-2/TRBV6-3	.	.	TRBJ1-1	CASSLRDGNTEAFF	TGTGCCAGCAGTCTACGGGACGGGAACACTGAAGCTTTCTTT
TRBV2	.	TRBD2	TRBJ2-5	CASRLGLAGTQETQYF	TGTGCCAGCAGGCTCGGACTAGCGGGGACACAAGAGACCCAGTACTTC
TRBV6-2/TRBV6-3	few	TRBD1	TRBJ2-1	CASSAGTGDSNEQFF	TGTGCCAGCAGTGCCGGGACAGGGGATTCCAATGAGCAGTTCTTC
TRBV29-1	.	.	TRBJ2-3	CSVSLADTQYF	TGCAGCGTTTCTCTAGCAGATACGCAGTATTTT
TRBV12-3/TRBV12-4	few	TRBD1	TRBJ1-6	CASSIRGLSPLHF	TGTGCCAGCAGTATCAGGGGGCTTTCACCCCTCCACTTT
TRBV7-2	few	.	TRBJ2-2	CASSVALNTGELFF	TGTGCCAGCAGCGTCGCGCTTAACACCGGGGAGCTGTTTTTT
TRBV10-1	many	.	TRBJ2-2	CASSESGGDHTGELFF	TGCGCCAGCAGTGAGTCTGGCGGGGACCACACCGGGGAGCTGTTTTTT
TRBV18	many	TRBD1	TRBJ1-1	CASSTQSGGTEAFF	TGTGCCAGCTCGACTCAGTCAGGGGGCACTGAAGCTTTCTTT
TRBV10-3	many	TRBD2	TRBJ2-4	CAISELADKNIQYF	TGTGCCATCAGTGAGCTAGCGGACAAAAACATTCAGTACTTC
TRBV12-3/TRBV12-4	many	.	TRBJ2-7	CASRPGDSYEQYF	TGTGCCAGCAGGCCGGGGGACTCCTACGAGCAGTACTTC
TRBV29-1	many	.	TRBJ1-2	CSVDPRLGRSGYTF	TGCAGCGTTGACCCTAGGCTCGGGAGAAGTGGCTACACCTTC
TRBV29-1	few	TRBD1	TRBJ2-6	CSVYLTGTGGSGANVLTF	TGCAGCGTTTACCTGACCGGGACAGGGGGCTCTGGGGCCAACGTCCTGACTTTC
TRBV19	.	TRBD2	TRBJ2-7	CASSGTSGYEQYF	TGTGCCAGTAGTGGGACTAGCGGCTACGAGCAGTACTTC
TRBV11-2	many	.	TRBJ1-2	CASSFTPTNYGYTF	TGTGCCAGCAGCTTTACCCCTACAAACTATGGCTACACCTTC
TRBV6-2/TRBV6-3	few	.	TRBJ1-5	CASSYAGASNQPQHF	TGTGCCAGCAGTTACGCAGGGGCTAGCAATCAGCCCCAGCATTTT